A single sample gave rise to the 25 T cell receptor beta chains below, sequenced in a study of T cells in tumors after PD-1 blockade. Measured with immunoSEQ multiplex PCR; TCRdb has only the in-frame clones, and not every one. The table has 30,000 to 35,000 clones, 73% seen once. The sample consisted of PBMCs, taken after anti-PD-1 treatment. The source of these receptors is a human donor with basal cell carcinoma.

This chain joins TRBV24-1 and TRBJ2-4; 8 bases align to TRBD2. This CDR3 is built from 16 residues. Germline CDR1 and CDR2: KGHDR and SFDVKD. V lost 5 bases, J lost 6 bases, and 11 bases stayed unmatched. CDR3 amino acids: CATSGVETGGRNIQYF. In nucleotides, the CDR3 is TGTGCCACCAGTGGGGTGGAAACGGGAGGGCGAAACATTCAGTACTTC.

The chain recombines TRBV5-4 with TRBJ2-3; D unresolved. The CDR3 runs to 14 residues. Per the germline V gene, CDR1 is SGHNT and CDR2 is YYREEE (reference sequence). V lost 2 bases and J lost 6, with 13 bases in between. This CDR3 is CASSLGLGYDTQYF. The CDR3 nucleotides are TGTGCCAGCAGCTTAGGGCTAGGATACGATACGCAGTATTTT.

V is TRBV28 and J is TRBJ2-3; 9 nucleotides agree with TRBD2. CDR1 and CDR2 (germline): MDHEN, SYDVKM. Trimming removed 6 bases from V and 2 bases from J; junction bases left unmatched: 3. The CDR3 totals 14 residues. The CDR3 DNA sequence: TGTGCCAGCAGCCGACTAGCGGACACAGATACGCAGTATTTT. Its translation: CASSRLADTDTQYF.

The chain uses TRBV2 and TRBJ2-2; 10 positions agree with TRBD1. The ends lost 3 bases at V and 2 bases at J; junction bases unmatched: 6. There are 17 residues in the CDR3. CDR1 SNHLY and CDR2 FYNNEI come from the germline V gene. CDR3 bases: TGTGCCAGCAGTGACCCGGACAGGGGGACAAACACCGGGGAGCTGTTTTTT. Translated, it gives CASSDPDRGTNTGELFF.

This clone turned up a few times. V is TRBV2 and J is TRBJ2-7; 7 bases map to TRBD1. The CDR3 is made up of 13 amino acids. From germline, CDR1 is SNHLY and CDR2 FYNNEI. The J segment lost 6 bases and the V segment lost 6 bases, leaving 8 bases of the junction unmatched. The DNA for the CDR3 is TGTGCCAGCAGGGTACAGGGGTCCGGCGAGCAGTACTTC. This gives the protein CASRVQGSGEQYF.

The V gene is TRBV6-5, the J gene TRBJ2-3, with D possibly TRBD1 on 6 matching bases. The germline V gene has CDR1 MNHEY and CDR2 SVGAGI. Trimming cost V 2 bases and J 5 bases, with 14 bases left between them. CDR3 length: 15 amino acids. The CDR3 DNA sequence: TGTGCCAGCAGTTACCGAGAGGGGGTGGGAGATACGCAGTATTTT. Translating gives CASSYREGVGDTQYF.

The chain recombines TRBV10-3 with TRBJ2-1; the match to TRBD2 covers 7 bases. This CDR3 comprises 16 residues. J gave up 6 bases and V 6 bases, and 14 bases lay outside the gene matches. Germline CDR1 reads ENHRY; CDR2 reads SYGVKD. CDR3 in DNA: TGTGCCATCAGCCCAAGTACTAGCGAGAAACTCAATGAGCAGTTCTTC. It translates to CAISPSTSEKLNEQFF.

Of note for this clone: No conserved phenylalanine or tryptophan ends this CDR3, so it is likely a read error. V usage is TRBV28 and J usage is TRBJ2-7; 10 bases match TRBD1. V lost 3 bases, J lost 5 bases, and 7 bases stayed unmatched. Germline CDR1 MDHEN, CDR2 SYDVKM. The length of the CDR3 is 15 residues. The CDR3 loop reads CASSFPSTGGHEQYL. The CDR3 region has the DNA TGTGCCAGCAGTTTTCCCTCGACAGGGGGCCACGAGCAGTACCTC.

This clone was seen once. CDR3 in DNA: TGTGCCAGCTCCGGGACAGGGTACGAGCAGTACTTC. Protein product: CASSGTGYEQYF. The chain recombines TRBV18 with TRBJ2-7; 9 bases are a match to TRBD1. The CDR3 consists of 12 residues. Germline trimming cut 6 bases from V and 4 bases from J; bases unmatched to any gene: 1. Germline V gives CDR1 KGHSH, CDR2 LQKENI.

The V call is TRBV6-1, the J call TRBJ2-3; TRBD1 is a possible D gene (6 bases). CDR3 size: 14 residues. Germline CDR1 and CDR2: MNHNS and SASEGT. Between the trimmed V and J ends, which lost 2 bases and 7 bases, there was a span of 13 bases. CDR3 nucleotide sequence: TGTGCCAGCAGTGAAATTGGGCAGGGGTATACGCAGTATTTT. This encodes CASSEIGQGYTQYF.

The V gene is TRBV19, the J gene TRBJ2-7; TRBD1 aligns across 7 bases. V dropped 5 bases and J dropped 12; count of bases not matched to a gene: 7. The CDR3 contains 11 residues. Germline V gene data show CDR1 as LNHDA and CDR2 as SQIVND (reference sequence). The chain's CDR3 is CASSAGTVAYF. CDR3 nucleotides: TGTGCCAGTAGTGCCGGGACAGTAGCGTACTTC.

The chain has TRBV28 and TRBJ1-2; no reliable D call. The CDR3 consists of 16 residues. Germline assignment: CDR1 MDHEN and CDR2 SYDVKM. V lost 5 bases, J lost 1 base, and 17 bases lay in between. CDR3 in DNA: TGTGCCAGCAGTCCAACCGGGCAACCCATTAACTATGGCTACACCTTC. The encoded protein is CASSPTGQPINYGYTF.

The genes are TRBV14 and TRBJ1-6, with 8 bases that match TRBD1. Germline CDR1 is SGHDN and CDR2 is FVKESK. Germline trimming cut 0 bases from V and 9 bases from J; bases unmatched to any gene: 7. This CDR3 is built from 16 residues. In DNA form, the CDR3 reads TGTGCCAGCAGCCAAGATCTGCCAGGGGGCGGTTCACCCCTCCACTTT. Translating it yields CASSQDLPGGGSPLHF.

The chain couples TRBV6-5 to TRBJ2-1, with 13 bases that match TRBD2. The CDR3 loop spans 14 amino acids. The germline V gene has CDR1 MNHEY and CDR2 SVGAGI. V lost 6 bases and J lost 4; bases outside the gene matches: 0. CDR3 protein: CASRGLAGYNEQFF. DNA for the CDR3: TGTGCCAGCAGGGGACTAGCGGGATACAATGAGCAGTTCTTC.

This chain connects TRBV4-3 to TRBJ2-7; possibly TRBD2 for D (6 bases). Germline loops: CDR1 LGHNA, CDR2 YSLEER. The CDR3 is 15 residues long. Trimming stripped 1 base from V and 0 bases from J, with 10 bases between. Here the CDR3 DNA reads TGCGCCAGCAGCCAAGCTCCGGGAGCCTCCTACGAGCAGTACTTC. Amino acid sequence: CASSQAPGASYEQYF.

The J gene is TRBJ2-2, the V gene TRBV29-1, with D perhaps TRBD1 (6 bases). CDR1 and CDR2 from the germline V gene are SQVTM and ANQGSEA. CDR3 length equals 12 residues. Trimming pared 8 bases from V and 2 bases from J, leaving 9 bases between. The CDR3 is CSLQGNTGELFF. The CDR3 DNA is TGCAGCCTACAGGGAAACACCGGGGAGCTGTTTTTT.

This clone was seen once. The rearrangement uses TRBV6-5 and TRBJ2-5; 8 positions match TRBD2. The ends lost 0 bases at V and 2 bases at J; junction bases unmatched: 2. CDR3 length: 15 amino acids. Germline-derived CDR1 and CDR2 are MNHEY and SVGAGI. The DNA of the CDR3 is TGTGCCAGCAGTTACTCGAGCGGGGGTCAAGAGACCCAGTACTTC. Its protein is CASSYSSGGQETQYF.

This chain joins TRBV3-1 (or the pseudogene TRBV3-2) and TRBJ2-1, with 10 bases matching TRBD2. V shed 4 bases, J shed 0 bases, and the junction held 6 bases outside the gene matches. The CDR3 is 17 amino acids. Germline loops: CDR1 LGHDT, CDR2 YNNKEL (reference sequence). This chain's CDR3 is CASSRGTSDLSYNEQFF. The CDR3 bases are TGTGCCAGCAGCCGTGGGACTAGCGACCTCTCCTACAATGAGCAGTTCTTC.

The table lists this clone with a count of one. This sequence joins TRBV7-9 and TRBJ1-4; weak D call: TRBD1 (5 bases). The CDR3 runs 15 residues. Per the germline V gene, CDR1 is SEHNR and CDR2 is FQNEAQ (reference sequence). V lost 5 bases and J 6 bases, leaving 16 bases between the germline ends. CDR3 sequence: CASSPGTHGDEKLFF. In DNA form, the CDR3 reads TGTGCCAGCAGCCCCGGGACTCATGGCGATGAAAAACTGTTTTTT. The full variable domain, its missing parts supplied by reference TRBV7-9 and TRBJ1-4, is DTGVSQNPRHKITKRGQNVTFRCDPISEHNRLYWYRQTLGQGPEFLTYFQNEAQLEKSRLLSDRFSAERPKGSFSTLEIQRTEQGDSAMYLCASSPGTHGDEKLFFGSGTQLSVL.

The gene calls are TRBV6-5 and TRBJ2-5, with TRBD1 matching over 11 bases. V lost 4 bases to trimming and J lost 5 bases; unmatched junction nucleotides: 6. In germline, CDR1 is MNHEY, CDR2 SVGAGI. This CDR3 has 15 residues. CDR3 sequence reads: CASSSTGTGGETQYF. In nucleotides, the CDR3 is TGTGCCAGCAGTTCTACCGGGACAGGGGGGGAGACCCAGTACTTC.

The genes are TRBV27 and TRBJ1-4; 9 bases are a match to TRBD1. Germline values: CDR1 MNHEY, CDR2 SMNVEV (reference sequence). V lost 0 bases, J lost 7 bases, and 3 bases stayed unmatched. The CDR3 runs 15 residues. CDR3 sequence: CASSLSGTGREKLFF. The CDR3 coding sequence is TGTGCCAGCAGTTTATCCGGGACAGGGCGTGAAAAACTGTTTTTT. Drawing the rest from reference TRBV27 and TRBJ1-4, the complete variable domain is EAQVTQNPRYLITVTGKKLTVTCSQNMNHEYMSWYRQDPGLGLRQIYYSMNVEVTDKGDVPEGYKVSRKEKRNFPLILESPSPNQTSLYFCASSLSGTGREKLFFGSGTQLSVL.

V gene TRBV7-7 combines with J gene TRBJ2-3, with a weak D call TRBD2 (7 bases). This CDR3 contains 15 residues. Trimming took off 3 bases at V and 1 base at J, with 11 bases between the two ends. Per the germline V gene, CDR1 is SSHAT and CDR2 is FNYEAQ (reference sequence). For the CDR3, the DNA is TGTGCCAGCAGCTTGGGGGGGCTCGGCACAGATACGCAGTATTTT. It specifies CASSLGGLGTDTQYF.

The rearrangement uses TRBV11-3 and TRBJ1-3; D unclear. This CDR3 contains 13 residues. Trimming took off 5 bases at V and 1 base at J, with 6 bases between the two ends. Germline lookup yields CDR1 SGHNT and CDR2 YENEEA. The CDR3: CASSGGSGNTIYF. The CDR3 region has the DNA TGTGCCAGCAGCGGAGGGTCTGGAAACACCATATATTTT. The full variable domain, rest sourced from reference TRBV11-3 and TRBJ1-3, is EAGVVQSPRYKIIEKKQPVAFWCNPISGHNTLYWYLQNLGQGPELLIRYENEEAVDDSQLPKDRFSAERLKGVDSTLKIQPAELGDSAVYLCASSGGSGNTIYFGEGSWLTVV.

This clone was recorded only once. V usage is TRBV5-1 and J usage is TRBJ1-4; no clear D. Germline V gene lookup returns CDR1 SGHRS and CDR2 YFSETQ. Trimming cost V 6 bases and J 7 bases, with 13 bases left between them. This CDR3 has 13 amino acids. Written as DNA, the CDR3 is TGCGCCAGCACGGAGGTATTAGGTGAAAAACTGTTTTTT. It translates to CASTEVLGEKLFF. The whole variable domain, filled in from reference TRBV5-1 and TRBJ1-4, reads KAGVTQTPRYLIKTRGQQVTLSCSPISGHRSVSWYQQTPGQGLQFLFEYFSETQRNKGNFPGRFSGRQFSNSRSEMNVSTLELGDSALYLCASTEVLGEKLFFGSGTQLSVL.

There are a few counts of this clone. This chain links TRBV6-2 or TRBV6-3 with TRBJ2-7; D is unresolved. Trimming removed 4 bases at V and 6 bases at J, with 7 bases between. The V gene's germline CDR1 is MNHEY and CDR2 SVGEGT. There are 11 residues in the CDR3. CDR3 region: CASSSFGEQYF. CDR3 bases: TGTGCCAGCAGTTCGTTCGGCGAGCAGTACTTC.